The 10 T cell receptor beta chains in this list originate from one sample, sequenced in a study of post-analysis software for immune sequencing data. Study conclusions and caveats: The study found TRBV5-6, TRBV5-1 and TRBV20-1 among a few TRBV segments more frequent in patients than controls.

What these receptors recognize is not known. Researchers reported that TCR beta cDNA libraries carried unique molecular identifiers. One entry per CDR3 protein, called by TCRdb with MiXCR from the PCR reads. Of approximately 260,000 distinct CDR3 sequences detected, 35% to 40% appear once; the ten largest clones hold 4.5% to 5.5%. The specimen was blood. These receptors all come from a girl under 18 with multiple sclerosis.

This clonotype has a count of ten or more. V is TRBV20-1 and J is TRBJ2-5; TRBD1 might be the D (5 bases). Germline V lookup: CDR1 DFQATT, CDR2 SNEGSKA (reference sequence). The CDR3 spans 11 residues. V was clipped by 2 bases and J by 4 bases, with 5 bases between them. The CDR3 spells CSARQGETQYF. Here the CDR3 DNA reads TGCAGTGCTAGACAGGGAGAGACCCAGTACTTC.

Details on this clonotype: A much more abundant neighbour one base away suggests this may be a read error. The chain joins TRBV20-1 to TRBJ2-3; the match to TRBD2 covers 16 bases. Germline CDR1 and CDR2: DFQATT and SNEGSKA (reference sequence). V gave up 6 bases and J gave up 10 bases; unmatched junction bases: 10. The CDR3 consists of 15 residues. The CDR3 bases are TGCAGTGCCGACGGGACTAGCGGGGGGGGCGGAGCGCAGTATTTT. Translated: CSADGTSGGGGAQYF.

The rearrangement uses TRBV13 and TRBJ1-2; D may be TRBD1 (6 bases). The CDR3 has 13 residues. The V gene lost 1 base and the J gene lost 8 bases, with 11 bases spanning the gap. Germline V gene lookup returns CDR1 PRHDT and CDR2 FYEKMQ (reference sequence). The CDR3 DNA is TGTGCCAGCAGCTTAGACAGGGAGGAAGGCTACACCTTC. Amino acids: CASSLDREEGYTF.

This clonotype was seen a few times. The gene calls are TRBV2 and TRBJ1-1; no definite D call. CDR1 is SNHLY and CDR2 is FYNNEI in the germline V gene. The V gene lost 3 bases and the J gene lost 5 bases, with 7 bases spanning the gap. This CDR3 has 12 amino acids. The CDR3 nucleotides are TGTGCCAGCAGTGACCTGGGAACTGAAGCTTTCTTT. Protein: CASSDLGTEAFF.

About this clonotype: This may be a read error: a much more frequent sequence differs by one nucleotide. The chain combines TRBV2 with TRBJ2-5; D unresolved. The J call may be faulty, since TRBJ2-1 better matches the DNA end. The CDR3 contains 11 residues. Germline V lookup: CDR1 SNHLY, CDR2 FYNNEI. CDR3: CASRNQETQFF. DNA of the CDR3: TGTGCCAGCAGGAACCAAGAGACCCAGTTCTTC.

The rearrangement uses TRBV5-6 and TRBJ1-2, with D unclear. The V gene lost 0 bases and the J gene lost 6 bases, with 12 bases spanning the gap. The germline CDR1 and CDR2 sequences are SGHDT and YYEEEE. The CDR3 runs to 14 residues. The CDR3 protein is CASSLESGRDGYTF. The DNA for the CDR3 is TGTGCCAGCAGCTTGGAATCGGGAAGAGATGGCTACACCTTC.

This sequence joins TRBV5-1 and TRBJ2-1, with TRBD2 matching over 8 bases. CDR3 length: 16 amino acids. CDR1 is SGHRS, CDR2 YFSETQ, per germline. Losses at the gene ends were 4 bases for V and 7 bases for J; bases not matched to a gene: 13. The CDR3 DNA is TGCGCCAGCAGCAGAACACGAGCGGGAGCCAGGAATGAGCAGTTCTTC. Amino acid sequence: CASSRTRAGARNEQFF. Based on the CDR3 plus reference TRBV5-1 and TRBJ2-1, the full variable domain is KAGVTQTPRYLIKTRGQQVTLSCSPISGHRSVSWYQQTPGQGLQFLFEYFSETQRNKGNFPGRFSGRQFSNSRSEMNVSTLELGDSALYLCASSRTRAGARNEQFFGPGTRLTVL.

About this clonotype: A much larger clonotype is one base distant, so this may be a read error. The CDR3 DNA sequence: TGCGGTGCAGGGGGACTAGCGGGAGTCTACAATGAGCAGTTCTTC. Protein sequence: CGAGGLAGVYNEQFF. The V call is TRBV20-1, the J call TRBJ2-1, with 14 bases that match TRBD2. The CDR3 has 15 amino acids. CDR1 is DFQATT, CDR2 SNEGSKA, per germline (reference sequence).

This clonotype occurred once. The chain has TRBV4-3 and TRBJ1-2; 7 nucleotides align to TRBD1. The germline V gene encodes CDR1 LGHNA and CDR2 YSLEER. The CDR3 totals 15 residues. The V gene end was trimmed by 0 bases and the J gene end by 2 bases; junction bases not matched to a gene: 3. The CDR3 region has the DNA TGCGCCAGCAGCCAAGAAGTACAGGGGAACTATGGCTACACCTTC. Amino acids: CASSQEVQGNYGYTF.

This clonotype was counted only a few times. A much larger clone differs from this one at a single base, so this may be a read error. J is TRBJ2-5 and V is TRBV9, with 11 bases aligning to TRBD2. The CDR3 runs to 17 residues. From germline, CDR1 is SGDLS and CDR2 YYNGEE. The junction had 15 bases not matched to a gene; V was cut back by 0 bases and J by 11 bases. In nucleotides, the CDR3 is TGTGCCAGCAGCGTAGCTTCCCTAGCGGGAGGCTACAATGAGCAGTACTTC. It yields the protein CASSVASLAGGYNEQYF.